Presented here are 28 T cell receptor beta chains from one specimen sequenced in a study of OX40 agonist ivuxolimab in advanced cancers. This table comes from immunoSEQ multiplex PCR, and its TCRdb copy is limited to in-frame clones, with some not included. This sample yields 35,000 to 55,000 clones, of which around 80% are seen a single time; approximately 6.8% belongs to the top ten. The source material was CD4+ or CD8+ T cells sorted from blood, sampled in a trial of the OX40 agonist ivuxolimab. The receptors stem from an adult with an advanced solid tumor such as melanoma, head and neck, liver or kidney cancer.

The chain carries TRBV4-1 and TRBJ1-1; D unresolved. The V end lost 3 bases, the J end lost 0 bases, and 11 bases lay between the germline ends. In germline, CDR1 is MGHRA, CDR2 YSYEKL. The CDR3 sequence is 15 residues long. The CDR3 DNA reads as TGCGCCAGCAGCCATACACTGCGGATGAACACTGAAGCTTTCTTT. This sequence encodes CASSHTLRMNTEAFF.

V gene TRBV29-1 combines with J gene TRBJ2-5; D gene uncertain. The V gene lost 4 bases and the J gene lost 9 bases, with 9 bases spanning the gap. CDR3 length: 10 amino acids. The germline gives CDR1 SQVTM, CDR2 ANQGSEA. This CDR3 is CSVVLVAQYF. Written as DNA, the CDR3 is TGCAGCGTTGTCTTGGTAGCCCAGTACTTC.

The rearrangement links TRBV7-9 to TRBJ2-6, with TRBD1 identical over 7 bases. This CDR3 has 16 amino acids. Trimming removed 1 base from V and 1 base from J; junction bases left unmatched: 1. Germline values: CDR1 SEHNR, CDR2 FQNEAQ (reference sequence). CDR3 loop: CASSLETGSGANVLTF. The CDR3 DNA reads TGTGCCAGCAGCTTAGAGACAGGGTCTGGGGCCAACGTCCTGACTTTC.

The CDR3 spells CASSLNPDSSSYEQYF. The CDR3 nucleotides read TGTGCCAGCAGCTTAAACCCGGACAGCAGCTCCTACGAGCAGTACTTC. This sequence joins TRBV7-2 and TRBJ2-7; the D gene is possibly TRBD1 (6 bases). The V gene lost 2 bases and the J gene lost 0 bases, with 14 bases spanning the gap. Germline CDR1 is SGHTA and CDR2 is FQGNSA. The CDR3 consists of 16 residues.

This clone showed up just a few times. The chain is built from TRBV5-1 and TRBJ1-2; D ambiguous. This CDR3 spans 14 amino acids. Trimming cost V 0 bases and J 3 bases, with 9 bases left between them. Per the germline V gene, CDR1 is SGHRS and CDR2 is YFSETQ. CDR3 sequence (DNA): TGCGCCAGCAGCTTGGCTTTCGCAGACTATGGCTACACCTTC. Translation: CASSLAFADYGYTF.

This clone was observed a handful of times. V gene TRBV7-9 combines with J gene TRBJ2-3, with 7 bases aligning to TRBD2. V gave up 5 bases and J gave up 3 bases; unmatched junction bases: 14. CDR1 SEHNR and CDR2 FQNEAQ come from the germline V gene (reference sequence). This CDR3 spans 17 amino acids. The CDR3 nucleotides read TGTGCCAGCAGCCCGTCTGGGACCGGGGGGTGGACAGATACGCAGTATTTT. This codes for CASSPSGTGGWTDTQYF.

The rearrangement joins TRBV30 to TRBJ2-1; D is possibly TRBD2 (6 bases). Trimming took 4 bases from V and 7 from J, leaving 20 bases between them. Germline CDR1 and CDR2: GTSNPN and SVGIG (reference sequence). The CDR3 has 15 residues. Written as DNA, the CDR3 is TGTGCCTGGATGGCCCCCACCGGGAGCTTGAATGAGCAGTTCTTC. Translated: CAWMAPTGSLNEQFF.

This chain links TRBV29-1 with TRBJ1-6, with a tentative D call TRBD1 (6 bases). This CDR3 has 14 amino acids. V was clipped by 6 bases and J by 6 bases, with 15 bases between them. Germline assignment: CDR1 SQVTM and CDR2 ANQGSEA. The CDR3 is CSVSMGQSNSPLHF. The DNA of the CDR3 is TGCAGCGTGTCGATGGGACAATCTAATTCACCCCTCCACTTT.

The V call is TRBV10-3, the J call TRBJ1-1; D might be TRBD1 (6 bases). Germline V gene data show CDR1 as ENHRY and CDR2 as SYGVKD. With 4 bases removed from V and 1 base from J, the gap between germline ends came to 16 bases. The CDR3 runs 16 residues. CDR3 bases: TGTGCCATCAGTGGCCCTACCGGGACAAAGAACACTGAAGCTTTCTTT. This codes for CAISGPTGTKNTEAFF.

V gene TRBV12-5 combines with J gene TRBJ2-5, with 10 positions matching TRBD1. Germline loops: CDR1 LGHNT, CDR2 FRNRAP. Trimming removed 3 bases from V and 5 bases from J; junction bases left unmatched: 6. The CDR3 contains 15 residues. The CDR3, as DNA: TGTGCTAGTGGTTTAGGACAGGGGGACGAGGAGACCCAGTACTTC. It translates to CASGLGQGDEETQYF.

The chain carries TRBV6-1 and TRBJ2-5; TRBD2 might be the D (5 bases). From germline, CDR1 is MNHNS and CDR2 SASEGT. Trimming left V 5 bases short and J 1 base short, with 14 bases between. The CDR3 sequence is 15 residues long. The DNA for the CDR3 is TGTGCCAGCAGTCTGTCTCGGGGATTCCAAGAGACCCAGTACTTC. Its protein is CASSLSRGFQETQYF.

V usage is TRBV5-3 and J usage is TRBJ2-1, with unresolved D. TRBV5-3 is reported as an ORF; its role is uncertain. The CDR3 extends over 15 amino acids. Deletions cut 3 bases from V and 8 bases from J, with 18 bases between. In DNA, the CDR3 is TGTGCCAGAAGCTCGAAGGGCGACGGGTGCGATGAGCAGTTCTTC. It specifies CARSSKGDGCDEQFF.

The genes are TRBV6-5 and TRBJ1-1; 8 positions match TRBD1. This CDR3 comprises 15 residues. The trim removed 6 bases at V and 4 bases at J, leaving 10 bases unmatched. Germline assignment: CDR1 MNHEY and CDR2 SVGAGI. The CDR3 sequence: CASRKPGQAGTEAFF. DNA of the CDR3: TGTGCCAGCAGGAAGCCGGGACAGGCGGGCACTGAAGCTTTCTTT.

V and J are TRBV19 and TRBJ1-4; 9 bases map to TRBD1. The V gene end was trimmed by 3 bases and the J gene end by 5 bases; junction bases not matched to a gene: 1. Germline-derived CDR1 and CDR2 are LNHDA and SQIVND (reference sequence). This CDR3 is built from 14 residues. CDR3 in DNA: TGTGCCAGTAGTATGACAGGGGGAAATGAAAAACTGTTTTTT. Its protein product is CASSMTGGNEKLFF.

CDR3 nucleotides: TGCGCCAGCAGCCAAGATACGATAGGGTTTGCAGATACGCAGTATTTT. As protein: CASSQDTIGFADTQYF. The chain recombines TRBV4-1 with TRBJ2-3, with D uncertain. Germline V gene data show CDR1 as MGHRA and CDR2 as YSYEKL. V was pared by 0 bases and J by 4 bases, with 14 bases between. The CDR3 loop spans 16 amino acids.

This clone was detected only once. The V call is TRBV13, the J call TRBJ2-7, with D unclear. Germline V lookup: CDR1 PRHDT, CDR2 FYEKMQ (reference sequence). The CDR3 length is 14 residues. With 5 bases removed from V and 5 bases from J, the gap between germline ends came to 16 bases. In DNA form, the CDR3 reads TGTGCCAGCAGCCAACGGAGCCCTCAACACGAGCAGTACTTC. It translates to CASSQRSPQHEQYF.

The chain combines TRBV11-2 with TRBJ1-4, with TRBD1 matching 8 bases. Germline values: CDR1 SGHAT, CDR2 FQNNGV. V trimming: 5 bases; J trimming: 1 base; junction bases outside the gene matches: 15. The CDR3 extends over 19 amino acids. The DNA for the CDR3 is TGTGCCAGCAGCGGGCGGGACAGGTTTTCCTGGGGAACTAATGAAAAACTGTTTTTT. Translating it yields CASSGRDRFSWGTNEKLFF.

On this clone itself: One end of the junction varies from germline; a read error may be responsible. CDR3 region: CASSGRVEYNEQFF. The CDR3 DNA follows: TGTGCCAGTAGCGGGAGGGTAGAGTACAATGAGCAGTTCTTC. The genes are TRBV9 and TRBJ2-1; 11 bases fit TRBD2. The CDR3 extends over 14 amino acids. Germline-derived CDR1 and CDR2 are SGDLS and YYNGEE.

The rearrangement joins TRBV5-4 to TRBJ2-1; D might be TRBD2 (5 bases). Germline V gene sequence: CDR1 SGHNT, CDR2 YYREEE (reference sequence). V was clipped by 4 bases and J by 6 bases, with 14 bases between them. There are 14 residues in the CDR3. The CDR3 DNA reads TGTGCCAGCAGCCACGACGGGATAGGCAATGAGCAGTTCTTC. Its translation is CASSHDGIGNEQFF.

The chain couples TRBV10-3 to TRBJ2-5, with 11 nucleotides matching TRBD1. The CDR3 covers 15 residues. From germline, CDR1 is ENHRY and CDR2 SYGVKD. J lost 4 bases, V lost 7 bases, and 8 bases had no gene match. In DNA form, the CDR3 reads TGTGCCATCATGAGGGACAGGGGGAATGCAGAGACCCAGTACTTC. Its protein is CAIMRDRGNAETQYF.

The chain's CDR3 is CASSLVGDHGYTF. For the CDR3, the DNA is TGTGCCAGCAGTTTAGTAGGGGACCATGGCTACACCTTC. The rearrangement uses TRBV27 and TRBJ1-2, with D perhaps TRBD1 (5 bases). CDR3 size: 13 residues. With 2 bases removed from V and 6 bases from J, the gap between germline ends came to 10 bases. Per the germline V gene, CDR1 is MNHEY and CDR2 is SMNVEV (reference sequence).

V gene TRBV4-2 combines with J gene TRBJ1-1; 7 nucleotides align to TRBD1. The CDR3 runs to 14 residues. V lost 3 bases to trimming and J lost 0 bases; unmatched junction nucleotides: 1. CDR1 and CDR2 (germline): LGHNA, YNFKEQ. The CDR3 region has the DNA TGTGCCAGCAGCCAGGGGACAGTGAACACTGAAGCTTTCTTT. Translating it yields CASSQGTVNTEAFF.

The chain is built from TRBV11-2 and TRBJ2-1, with D perhaps TRBD1 or TRBD2 (5 bases each). The CDR3 sequence is 17 residues long. Trimming removed 0 bases from V and 0 bases from J, with 12 bases in between. Germline V lookup: CDR1 SGHAT, CDR2 FQNNGV. CDR3 in DNA: TGTGCCAGCAGCTTAGATCGGGGCTTTAGCTCCTACAATGAGCAGTTCTTC. As protein: CASSLDRGFSSYNEQFF.

The chain recombines TRBV19 with TRBJ1-2, with a weak D call TRBD1 (5 bases). CDR1 is LNHDA and CDR2 is SQIVND in the germline V gene (reference sequence). With 3 bases removed from V and 3 bases from J, the gap between germline ends came to 14 bases. The CDR3 is made up of 15 amino acids. The CDR3 nucleotides read TGTGCCAGTAGTATGACGCCCAGGGCAGACTATGGCTACACCTTC. It is translated as CASSMTPRADYGYTF.

The genes are TRBV4-3 and TRBJ2-1, with 7 positions matching TRBD1. V gave up 0 bases and J gave up 4 bases; unmatched junction bases: 3. CDR3 length equals 15 residues. Germline-derived CDR1 and CDR2 are LGHNA and YSLEER. In nucleotides, the CDR3 is TGCGCCAGCAGCCAAGATTGGGACAGTTACAATGAGCAGTTCTTC. This translates into CASSQDWDSYNEQFF.

The CDR3 here is CASSGKGQGRGYGYTF. The CDR3 bases are TGCGCCAGCTCCGGAAAGGGACAGGGGAGAGGCTATGGCTACACCTTC. V and J are TRBV10-2 and TRBJ1-2, with 10 bases that match TRBD1. Germline V gene lookup returns CDR1 WSHSY and CDR2 SAAADI. After removal of 8 bases from V and 4 bases from J, the junction contained 13 bases not matched to a gene. CDR3 size: 16 residues.

This clone is classed as medium-sized. J is TRBJ2-7 and V is TRBV11-2; tentatively, D is TRBD1 (5 bases). The V end was cut by 4 bases, the J end by 2 bases, with 12 bases between. Per the germline V gene, CDR1 is SGHAT and CDR2 is FQNNGV. The CDR3 has 14 residues. The CDR3 region is CASSSLRAPYEQYF. The DNA for the CDR3 is TGTGCCAGCAGCTCCCTCAGGGCGCCCTACGAGCAGTACTTC.

This chain links TRBV7-9 with TRBJ2-7; 10 positions match TRBD1. Germline trimming cut 4 bases from V and 6 bases from J; bases unmatched to any gene: 15. This CDR3 region has 17 residues. Germline CDR1 reads SEHNR; CDR2 reads FQNEAQ (reference sequence). CDR3 sequence: CASSSLQGQGNLGEQYF. CDR3 DNA sequence: TGTGCCAGCAGCTCCCTTCAGGGACAGGGGAATCTTGGCGAGCAGTACTTC.